This T cell receptor beta chain was sequenced for a study of CD8 T cells in ankylosing spondylitis. In this sample, this clonotype turned up many times. The antigen is undetermined. Trimming took off 7 bases at V and 3 bases at J, with 12 bases between the two ends. CDR1 is DFQATT and CDR2 is SNEGSKA in the germline V gene (reference sequence). The CDR3 has 12 residues. The study's findings and limits: Characteristic of ankylosing spondylitis blood, it appeared, was a TCR beta motif comprising roughly eight highly homologous variants. Relatively rare in peripheral blood, disease-linked clones were also CD8+. Some of the motif variants had earlier been found in reactive arthritis patients' fluid and blood. The clones that were linked to disease were reported to be significantly enriched in matched synovial fluid samples from ankylosing spondylitis patients.

TCRdb re-analysed the 5' RACE reads in MiXCR, keeping a single row per CDR3 protein. The table has about 540,000 distinct CDR3 sequences, about 13% seen once. The chain uses TRBV20-1 and TRBJ2-5; unclear D gene. The sequencing sample was made of blood, either unsorted or a sorted T cell fraction (not recorded which). This TCR came from a male donor with ankylosing spondylitis. CDR3 nucleotides: TGCAGTGTCGAAAGGGCTGAAGAGACCCAGTACTTC. Amino acids: CSVERAEETQYF.